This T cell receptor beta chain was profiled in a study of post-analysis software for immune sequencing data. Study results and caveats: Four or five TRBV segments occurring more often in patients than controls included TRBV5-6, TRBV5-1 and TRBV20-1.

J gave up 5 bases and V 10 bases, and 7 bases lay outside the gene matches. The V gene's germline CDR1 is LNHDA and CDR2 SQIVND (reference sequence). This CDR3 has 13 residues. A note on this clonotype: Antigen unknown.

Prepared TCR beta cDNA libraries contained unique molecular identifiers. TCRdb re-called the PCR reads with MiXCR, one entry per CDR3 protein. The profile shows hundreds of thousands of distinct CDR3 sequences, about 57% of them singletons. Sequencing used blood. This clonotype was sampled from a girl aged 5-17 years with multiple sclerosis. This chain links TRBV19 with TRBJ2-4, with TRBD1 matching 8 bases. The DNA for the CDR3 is TGTGCCACCTTGGGACAGGATCAAAACATTCAGTACTTC. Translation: CATLGQDQNIQYF.